Listed here are 7 T cell receptor beta chains from one sample, sequenced in a study of technical replicates of blood from a few donors. Data came from immunoSEQ multiplex PCR; TCRdb stores just in-frame clones and leaves some out. The top ten hold about 0.23% of the sample, which has roughly 83,000 clones, about 92% seen once. Sequenced: T cells isolated from PBMCs. The source is a human donor in good health.

As DNA, the CDR3 is TGCGCCAGCAGCTTAGCGGGGGGGCGGTCAGATACGCAGTATTTT. Translated: CASSLAGGRSDTQYF. V and J are TRBV5-1 and TRBJ2-3, with TRBD2 identical over 10 bases. After removal of 2 bases from V and 4 bases from J, the junction contained 4 bases not matched to a gene. The CDR3 runs to 15 residues. CDR1 SGHRS and CDR2 YFSETQ come from the germline V gene.

This chain uses TRBV6-4 with TRBJ1-2; D is perhaps TRBD1 (5 bases). This CDR3 has 13 residues. The germline V gene has CDR1 MRHNA and CDR2 SNTAGT. V lost 4 bases and J 6 bases, leaving 12 bases between the germline ends. The CDR3 is CASSVGQGHGYTF. The CDR3 DNA reads TGTGCCAGCAGTGTGGGGCAGGGCCATGGCTACACCTTC.

This clone was seen a single time. The V gene is TRBV7-8, the J gene TRBJ1-3; D is unresolved. The V and J ends lost 5 bases and 2 bases respectively, with 16 bases between them. Germline-derived CDR1 and CDR2 are SGHVS and FQNEAQ. The CDR3 is 16 amino acids. CDR3 residues: CASSPSRGRPGNTIYF. CDR3 sequence (DNA): TGTGCCAGCAGCCCCTCGCGAGGGAGGCCTGGAAACACCATATATTTT.

The gene calls are TRBV29-1 and TRBJ2-1; tentatively, D is TRBD2 (6 bases). The ends were cut back, 7 bases at V and 1 base at J, with 11 bases in the middle. The CDR3 length is 13 residues. Germline loops: CDR1 SQVTM, CDR2 ANQGSEA. CDR3 sequence (DNA): TGCAGCGGAGGGGAGGATTCCTACAATGAGCAGTTCTTC. It yields the protein CSGGEDSYNEQFF.

The V call is TRBV7-6, the J call TRBJ2-3, with 12 bases aligning to TRBD2. The CDR3 covers 15 residues. The germline CDR1 and CDR2 sequences are SGHVS and FNYEAQ. Unmatched junction bases numbered 7, after V lost 5 bases and J lost 7 bases. The CDR3 nucleotides read TGTGCCAGCAGCCTTGGACTAGCGGGGCAAAATACGCAGTATTTT. As protein: CASSLGLAGQNTQYF.

The chain links TRBV7-2 to TRBJ2-7; D unclear. Germline values: CDR1 SGHTA, CDR2 FQGNSA. Trimming took 1 base from V and 3 from J, leaving 13 bases between them. The CDR3 totals 15 residues. CDR3 sequence reads: CASSLDWARLYEQYF. The CDR3 DNA reads TGTGCCAGCAGCTTAGACTGGGCACGGCTCTACGAGCAGTACTTC.

The genes are TRBV19 and TRBJ1-1; 12 bases align to TRBD1. V was clipped by 6 bases and J by 5 bases; unmatched bases: 7. Germline CDR1 is LNHDA and CDR2 is SQIVND (reference sequence). The CDR3 is made up of 15 amino acids. The CDR3 DNA reads as TGTGCCAGTAGGGGACAGGGGGCAGGAGCGACTGAAGCTTTCTTT. Translated: CASRGQGAGATEAFF.